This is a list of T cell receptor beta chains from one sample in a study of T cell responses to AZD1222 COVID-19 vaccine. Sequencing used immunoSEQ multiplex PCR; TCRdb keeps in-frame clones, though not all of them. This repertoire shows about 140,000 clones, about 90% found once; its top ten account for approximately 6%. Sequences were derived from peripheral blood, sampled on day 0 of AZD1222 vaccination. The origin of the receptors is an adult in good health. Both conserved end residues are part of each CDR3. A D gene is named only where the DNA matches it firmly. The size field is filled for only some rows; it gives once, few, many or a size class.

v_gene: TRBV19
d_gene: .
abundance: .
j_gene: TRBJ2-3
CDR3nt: TGTGCCAGTAGTATAATTACTGCTAGCACAGATACGCAGTATTTT
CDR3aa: CASSIITASTDTQYF

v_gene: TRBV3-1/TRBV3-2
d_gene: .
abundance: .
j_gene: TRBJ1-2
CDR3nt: TGTGCCAGCAGCCAAGGAGGGCCAAAGGACTATGGCTACACCTTC
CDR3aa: CASSQGGPKDYGYTF

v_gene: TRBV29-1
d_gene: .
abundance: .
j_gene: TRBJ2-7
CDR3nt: TGCAGCGTGACCCGGGACAATTACGAGCAGTACTTC
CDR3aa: CSVTRDNYEQYF

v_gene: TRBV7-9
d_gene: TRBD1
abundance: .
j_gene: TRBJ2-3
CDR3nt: TGTGCCAGCAGCTACAGGGACAGGGGGCGGGCAGATACGCAGTATTTT
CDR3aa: CASSYRDRGRADTQYF

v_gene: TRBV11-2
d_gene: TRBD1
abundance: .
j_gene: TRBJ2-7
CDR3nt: TGTGCCAGCAGCTTAGTCGGGACAGGGGGCTCCGAGCAGTACTTC
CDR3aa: CASSLVGTGGSEQYF

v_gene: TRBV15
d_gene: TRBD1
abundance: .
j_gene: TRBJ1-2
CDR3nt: TGTGCCACCAGCAGAGATTGGGACAGTCCCTATGGCTACACCTTC
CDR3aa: CATSRDWDSPYGYTF

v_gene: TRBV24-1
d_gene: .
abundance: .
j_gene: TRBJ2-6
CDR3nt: TGTGCCACCAGTGATCGGGACCGCTCTGGGGCCAACGTCCTGACTTTC
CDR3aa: CATSDRDRSGANVLTF

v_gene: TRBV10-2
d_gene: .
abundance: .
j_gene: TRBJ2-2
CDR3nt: TGCGCCAGTAAGGAGGGGAGCCACAACACCGGGGAGCTGTTTTTT
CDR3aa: CASKEGSHNTGELFF

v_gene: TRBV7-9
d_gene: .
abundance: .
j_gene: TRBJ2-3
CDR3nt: TGTGCCAGCAGCGACACAGATACGCAGTATTTT
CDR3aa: CASSDTDTQYF

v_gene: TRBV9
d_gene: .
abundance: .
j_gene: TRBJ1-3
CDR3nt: TGTGCCAGCAGCTCCACGGGGGCCCCTGGAAACACCATATATTTT
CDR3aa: CASSSTGAPGNTIYF

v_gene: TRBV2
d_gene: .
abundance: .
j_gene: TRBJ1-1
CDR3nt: TGTGCCAGCGCGACAGGTACCCCACGGAACACTGAAGCTTTCTTT
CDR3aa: CASATGTPRNTEAFF

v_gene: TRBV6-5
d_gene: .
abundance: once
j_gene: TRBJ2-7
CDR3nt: TGTGCCAGCAGTACGGGACAACACTACGAGCAGTACTTC
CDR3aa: CASSTGQHYEQYF

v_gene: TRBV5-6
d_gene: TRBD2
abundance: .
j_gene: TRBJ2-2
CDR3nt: TGTGCCAGCACCGTAGCGGGACCGAACACCGGGGAGCTGTTTTTT
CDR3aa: CASTVAGPNTGELFF

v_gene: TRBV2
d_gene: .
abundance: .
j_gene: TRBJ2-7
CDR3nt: TGTGCCAGCAGCCTAAACTCCTACGAGCAGTACTTC
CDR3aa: CASSLNSYEQYF

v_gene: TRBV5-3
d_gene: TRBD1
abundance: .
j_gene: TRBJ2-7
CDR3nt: TGTGCCAGAAGCATGACAGGGGCCGAGCAGTACTTC
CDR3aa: CARSMTGAEQYF

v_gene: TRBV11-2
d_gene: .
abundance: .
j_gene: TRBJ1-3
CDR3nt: TGTGCCAGCAGGAACGTCGCAGGTGATGGAAACACCATATATTTT
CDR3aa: CASRNVAGDGNTIYF

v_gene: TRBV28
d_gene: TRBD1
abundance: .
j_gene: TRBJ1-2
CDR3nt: TGTGCCAGCAGGGAGGCAGGGGGCTGGGGCTACACCTTC
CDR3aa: CASREAGGWGYTF

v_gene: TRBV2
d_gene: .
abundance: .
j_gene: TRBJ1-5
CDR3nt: TGTGCCAGCAGTGAAGGCAGGGAGTGGGGTAGCAATCAGCCCCAGCATTTT
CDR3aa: CASSEGREWGSNQPQHF

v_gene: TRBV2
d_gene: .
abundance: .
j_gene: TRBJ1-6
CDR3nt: TGTGCCAGCAGTCTGACTACTAATTCACCCCTCCACTTT
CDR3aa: CASSLTTNSPLHF

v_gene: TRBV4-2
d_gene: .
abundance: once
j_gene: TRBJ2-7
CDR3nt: TGTGCCAGCAGCCAACAGGGAAACTACGAGCAGTACTTC
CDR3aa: CASSQQGNYEQYF

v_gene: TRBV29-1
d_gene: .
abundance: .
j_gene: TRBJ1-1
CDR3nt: TGCAGCGTTGAGGGACGAAGCGACACTGAAGCTTTCTTT
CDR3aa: CSVEGRSDTEAFF

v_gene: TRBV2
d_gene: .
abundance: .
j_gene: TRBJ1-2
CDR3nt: TGTGCCAGCAGTCCCCCGGGCTATGGCTACACCTTC
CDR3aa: CASSPPGYGYTF

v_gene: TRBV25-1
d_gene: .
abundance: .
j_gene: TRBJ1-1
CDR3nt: TGTGCCAGCAGTGAATCGGGCCTGAACACTGAAGCTTTCTTT
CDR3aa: CASSESGLNTEAFF

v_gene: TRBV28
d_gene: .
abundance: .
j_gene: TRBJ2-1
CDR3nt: TGTGCCAGCAGTTCTCCCCCCGGCGACAATGAGCAGTTCTTC
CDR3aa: CASSSPPGDNEQFF

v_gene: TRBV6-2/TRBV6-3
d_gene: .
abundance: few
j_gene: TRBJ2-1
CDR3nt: TGTGCCAGCAGCAAACTAGGTGCTGAGCAGTTCTTC
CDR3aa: CASSKLGAEQFF

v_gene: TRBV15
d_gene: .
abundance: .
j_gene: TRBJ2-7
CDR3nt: TGTGCCACCAGCAGAGTTTTGGCTAGTCGCCTTTCTTACGAGCAGTACTTC
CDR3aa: CATSRVLASRLSYEQYF

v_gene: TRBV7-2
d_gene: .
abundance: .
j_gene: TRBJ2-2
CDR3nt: TGTGCCAGCAGCTTATTCCTGGCTCCCCCAGGGAGCGGGGAGCTGTTTTTT
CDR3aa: CASSLFLAPPGSGELFF

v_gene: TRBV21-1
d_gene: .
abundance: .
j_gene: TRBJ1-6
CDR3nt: TGTGCCAGCAGCGCAAGCGCGGACTGGGGGAATAATTCACCCCTCCACTTT
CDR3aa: CASSASADWGNNSPLHF

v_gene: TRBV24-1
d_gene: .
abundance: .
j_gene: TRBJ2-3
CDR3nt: TGTGCCACCAGTGACCGAGTGCGGGAATATTTT
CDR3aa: CATSDRVREYF

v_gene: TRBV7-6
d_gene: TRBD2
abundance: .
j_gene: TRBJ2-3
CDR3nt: TGTGCCAGCAGCGAAGGCGGGAGAGGAGATACGCAGTATTTT
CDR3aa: CASSEGGRGDTQYF

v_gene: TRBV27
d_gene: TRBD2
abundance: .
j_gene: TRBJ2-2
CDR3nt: TGTGCCAGCAGTTTATCCGGGACTAGCGGGATTATCTCCGGGGAGCTGTTTTTT
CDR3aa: CASSLSGTSGIISGELFF

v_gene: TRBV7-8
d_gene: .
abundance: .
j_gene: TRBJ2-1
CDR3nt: TGTGCCAGCAGCTTAGTACTACGGGTCAACAATGAGCAGTTCTTC
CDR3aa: CASSLVLRVNNEQFF

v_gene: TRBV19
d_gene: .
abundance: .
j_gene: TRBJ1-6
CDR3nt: TGTGCCAGTAGTATTTTTCGACAGATCTCTTCACCCCTCCACTTT
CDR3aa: CASSIFRQISSPLHF

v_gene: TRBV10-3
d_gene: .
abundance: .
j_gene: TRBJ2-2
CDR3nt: TGTGCCATCAGTGACACGAACACCGGGGAGCTGTTTTTT
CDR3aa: CAISDTNTGELFF

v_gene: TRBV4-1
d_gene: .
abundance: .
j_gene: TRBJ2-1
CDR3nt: TGCGCCAGCAGCCAAGATAGCGTCTCCTACAATGAGCAGTTCTTC
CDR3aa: CASSQDSVSYNEQFF

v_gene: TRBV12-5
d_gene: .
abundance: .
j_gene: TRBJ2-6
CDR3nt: TGTGCTAGTGGTTTGGCCACACCCCCAGGGTACGGGGCCAACGTCCTGACTTTC
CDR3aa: CASGLATPPGYGANVLTF

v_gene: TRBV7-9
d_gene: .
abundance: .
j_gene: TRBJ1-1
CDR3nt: TGTGCCAGCAGCTTAGAGATTCGACGGCAGAACACTGAAGCTTTCTTT
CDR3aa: CASSLEIRRQNTEAFF

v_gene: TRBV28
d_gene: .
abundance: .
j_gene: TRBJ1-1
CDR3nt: TGTGCCAGCAGTTTTGCAGGGTTGCCTGAAGCTTTCTTT
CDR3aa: CASSFAGLPEAFF

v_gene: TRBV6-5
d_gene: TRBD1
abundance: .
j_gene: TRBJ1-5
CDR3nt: TGTGCCAGCAGTTACACACAGGGGGCGGGACAGCCCCAGCATTTT
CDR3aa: CASSYTQGAGQPQHF

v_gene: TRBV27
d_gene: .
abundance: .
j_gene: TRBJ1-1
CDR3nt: TGTGCCAGCAAACCGCGGGGTCCCACTGAAGCTTTCTTT
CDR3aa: CASKPRGPTEAFF

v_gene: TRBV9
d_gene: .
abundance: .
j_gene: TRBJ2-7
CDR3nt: TGTGCCAGCAGCGTGGGTGTCGAAAGCTCCTACGAGCAGTACTTC
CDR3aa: CASSVGVESSYEQYF

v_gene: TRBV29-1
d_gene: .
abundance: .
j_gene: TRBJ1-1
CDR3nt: TGCAGCGTTGGAACACGGGGGGAGGGCACTGAAGCTTTCTTT
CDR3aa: CSVGTRGEGTEAFF

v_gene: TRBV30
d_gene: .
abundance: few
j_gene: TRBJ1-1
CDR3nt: TGTGCCTGGAGTGTACACTCCGTACAGCGGAGAACTTCTGAAGCTTTCTTT
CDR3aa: CAWSVHSVQRRTSEAFF

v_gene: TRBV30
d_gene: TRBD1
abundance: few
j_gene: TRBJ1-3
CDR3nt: TGTGCCTGGACCCGACAGGGCGGCCCAGGAAACACCATATATTTT
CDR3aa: CAWTRQGGPGNTIYF

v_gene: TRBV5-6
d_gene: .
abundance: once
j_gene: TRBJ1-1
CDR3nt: TGTGCCAGCAGCTCCGGTGTAGACGACAGAGGCACTGAAGCTTTCTTT
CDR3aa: CASSSGVDDRGTEAFF

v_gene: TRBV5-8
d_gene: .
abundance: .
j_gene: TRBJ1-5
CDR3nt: TGTGCCAGCAGCTTGTTCACGGGCTATAGCAATCAGCCCCAGCATTTT
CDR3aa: CASSLFTGYSNQPQHF

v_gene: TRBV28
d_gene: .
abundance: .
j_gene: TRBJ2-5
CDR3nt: TGTGCCAGCAGTTTAGGGCAGCAAGAGACCCAGTACTTC
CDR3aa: CASSLGQQETQYF

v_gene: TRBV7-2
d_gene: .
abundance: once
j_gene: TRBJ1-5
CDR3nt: TGTGCCAGCAGCTTAGTAGCACGATATAGCAATCAGCCCCAGCATTTT
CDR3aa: CASSLVARYSNQPQHF

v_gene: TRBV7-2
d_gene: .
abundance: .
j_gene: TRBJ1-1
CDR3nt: TGTGCCAGCAGCTTAGATCTACGGGTGAACACTGAAGCTTTCTTT
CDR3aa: CASSLDLRVNTEAFF

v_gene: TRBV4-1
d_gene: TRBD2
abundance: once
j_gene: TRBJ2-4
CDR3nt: TGCGCCAGCAGCCAAGATCGGGCTAGCGGGGCCAAAAACATTCAGTACTTC
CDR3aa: CASSQDRASGAKNIQYF